A selection of T cell receptor beta chains follows, all from one sample in a study of control samples from healthy donors and cancer patients. Clones were sequenced by immunoSEQ multiplex PCR, and TCRdb holds only the in-frame ones, with some missing. The data contain approximately 97,000 clones, about 91% of them singletons. Sample: blood. These receptor sequences come from a woman aged 18-29 years in good health. Each CDR3 is given with its conserved first and last residue. The D gene is left open where the match is weak. Part of the rows lack a size; the others show once, few, many or a class for expanded clones.

V	size	D	J	DNA	CDR3
TRBV19	.	.	TRBJ2-5	TGTGCCCTAGCAGAGGCAGGGGCAGGTCAAGAGACCCAGTACTTC	CALAEAGAGQETQYF
TRBV21-1	.	.	TRBJ1-6	TGTGCCAGCAGCCCTACGGACCGGGGTTCACCCCTCCACTTT	CASSPTDRGSPLHF
TRBV29-1	few	TRBD2	TRBJ2-2	TGCAGCGTCCAGATTGGAGGGAGGGACACCGGGGAGCTGTTTTTT	CSVQIGGRDTGELFF
TRBV28	.	.	TRBJ1-5	TGTGCCAGCAGCTTAGTAGACAGGACTCATCAGCCCCAGCATTTT	CASSLVDRTHQPQHF
TRBV2	few	.	TRBJ2-2	TGTGCCAGCAATCCGGGACAAGTTTTACCCGGGGAGCTGTTTTTT	CASNPGQVLPGELFF
TRBV5-1	.	.	TRBJ1-6	TGCGCCAGCAGCTCCCAGGGGAGGGGAGTTGGGAATTCACCCCTCCACTTT	CASSSQGRGVGNSPLHF
TRBV5-6	.	.	TRBJ2-5	TGTGCCAGCAGCTTGGGTGCTTCGGCACGACAAGAGACCCAGTACTTC	CASSLGASARQETQYF
TRBV30	.	.	TRBJ2-2	TGTGCCTGGAGTTACAGCAACACCGGGGAGCTGTTTTTT	CAWSYSNTGELFF
TRBV19	.	.	TRBJ1-2	TGTGCCAGTAGTATAGGATTGGGGGGAAACTATGGCTACACCTTC	CASSIGLGGNYGYTF
TRBV1	.	.	TRBJ2-1	TGCACCAGCAGCCAGGACTTTAGGTCTCACAATGAGCAGTTCTTC	CTSSQDFRSHNEQFF
TRBV2	once	.	TRBJ1-1	TGTGCCAGCAGTGCGGGGTTTGGAGGCACTGAAGCTTTCTTT	CASSAGFGGTEAFF
TRBV9	.	TRBD1	TRBJ2-5	TGTGCCAGCAGCCCTCAGACCGGGACAGGGATCCAAGAGACCCAGTACTTC	CASSPQTGTGIQETQYF
TRBV27	.	.	TRBJ1-1	TGTGCCAGCAGTTTAGAAGGGGGGACTGAAGCTTTCTTT	CASSLEGGTEAFF
TRBV24-1	once	TRBD1	TRBJ2-3	TGTGCCACCAGTGATTTTCGACAGGGAAGGAATACGCAGTATTTT	CATSDFRQGRNTQYF
TRBV5-1	.	.	TRBJ2-3	TGCGCCAGCAGCTCCGTAGGTGGGGTGGGCACAGATACGCAGTATTTT	CASSSVGGVGTDTQYF
TRBV6-5	.	TRBD1	TRBJ2-5	TGTGCCAGCAGCCTTGGACAGGGGGCGAAAGAGACCCAGTACTTC	CASSLGQGAKETQYF
TRBV7-8	.	TRBD1	TRBJ2-5	TGTGCCAGCAGCCGGGACAGGGTGAAGGCCCAGTACTTC	CASSRDRVKAQYF
TRBV6-5	.	.	TRBJ1-1	TGTGCCAGCAGTTACTCGAGTGCGAACACTGAAGCTTTCTTT	CASSYSSANTEAFF
TRBV19	.	.	TRBJ2-7	TGTGCCAGTAGTCCTGGATTTTCCTACGAGCAGTACTTC	CASSPGFSYEQYF
TRBV5-1	.	.	TRBJ2-2	TGCGCCAGCAGCTTGGCCTCTCGGAGTACGGTCACCGGGGAGCTGTTTTTT	CASSLASRSTVTGELFF
TRBV30	once	.	TRBJ2-3	TGTGCCTGGAGCCCAGATACGCAGTATTTT	CAWSPDTQYF
TRBV4-1	.	TRBD2	TRBJ2-3	TGCGCCAGCAGCGGGATAGCGGGGGGGGGCGATACGCAGTATTTT	CASSGIAGGGDTQYF
TRBV7-3	.	.	TRBJ2-1	TGTGCCAGCACCCCCCACGATAGCGGTAATGAGCAGTTCTTC	CASTPHDSGNEQFF
TRBV7-2	.	.	TRBJ1-2	TGTGCCAGCACCGAGGGAGGGACCAACTATGGCTACACCTTC	CASTEGGTNYGYTF
TRBV7-8	.	TRBD2	TRBJ2-5	TGTGCCAGCAGCTTAGAGGAGCGGGGTGGGGAGACCCAGTACTTC	CASSLEERGGETQYF